The 24 T cell receptor beta chains reported below all come from one sample, sequenced in a study of shared clonotypes between healthy human individuals. The data were produced by immunoSEQ multiplex PCR, yet TCRdb's version contains in-frame clones alone and is incomplete. Of about 1.1 million clones listed, about 84% are singletons. The material sequenced was memory CD4+ T cells from PBMCs. Subset noted: CD45RA-negative fraction. Receptor source: a man aged 18 to 30 in good health. Some clones in this sample may be carry-over from other donors' samples.

The chain combines TRBV5-8 with TRBJ2-3, with TRBD2 matching 8 bases. V lost 2 bases to trimming and J lost 4 bases; unmatched junction nucleotides: 6. Per the germline V gene, CDR1 is SGHTS and CDR2 is YDEGEE. This CDR3 contains 15 residues. CDR3 in DNA: TGTGCCAGCAGCTTAGGACTAGCAAAAGCAGATACGCAGTATTTT. It codes for CASSLGLAKADTQYF.

This CDR3 reads CASSLGSTSGAYEQYF. The CDR3 nucleotides are TGTGCCAGCAGCTTAGGGTCGACTAGCGGGGCCTACGAGCAGTACTTC. The rearrangement joins TRBV7-2 to TRBJ2-7; 11 nucleotides match TRBD2. The CDR3 spans 16 residues. V lost 1 base, J lost 2 bases, and 4 bases stayed unmatched. Germline CDR1 is SGHTA and CDR2 is FQGNSA.

This sequence joins TRBV4-2 and TRBJ1-1, with TRBD1 matching 10 bases. The V gene end was trimmed by 5 bases and the J gene end by 5 bases; junction bases not matched to a gene: 8. Germline CDR1 reads LGHNA; CDR2 reads YNFKEQ. This CDR3 contains 15 residues. CDR3 in DNA: TGTGCCAGCAGCAGGCGGACAGGGGGAGGAACTGAAGCTTTCTTT. It specifies CASSRRTGGGTEAFF.

The V call is TRBV19, the J call TRBJ1-1; D is undetermined. The CDR3 has 15 residues. Deletions cut 7 bases from V and 1 base from J, with 16 bases between. Germline values: CDR1 LNHDA, CDR2 SQIVND (reference sequence). The CDR3 DNA follows: TGTGCCAGTAAGGTATACAGTTGGGGGAACACTGAAGCTTTCTTT. Translation gives CASKVYSWGNTEAFF.

The J gene is TRBJ1-1, the V gene TRBV6-5; D is undetermined. Looked up from germline, CDR1 is MNHEY and CDR2 is SVGAGI. Trimming took 0 bases from V and 4 from J, leaving 9 bases between them. The CDR3 totals 14 residues. The CDR3 region is CASSYSRSVTEAFF. The CDR3, as DNA: TGTGCCAGCAGTTACTCGAGGTCCGTCACTGAAGCTTTCTTT.

The chain has TRBV5-1 and TRBJ1-2, with 8 bases that match TRBD1. Germline V lookup: CDR1 SGHRS, CDR2 YFSETQ. The CDR3 extends over 14 amino acids. The junction had 5 bases not matched to a gene; V was cut back by 0 bases and J by 7 bases. For the CDR3, the DNA is TGCGCCAGCAGCTTGGACAGGGGGGTGCGTGGCTACACCTTC. Its translation is CASSLDRGVRGYTF.

The chain uses TRBV6-5 and TRBJ1-3; perhaps TRBD1 as D (5 bases). V lost 6 bases, J lost 0 bases, and 12 bases lay in between. In germline, CDR1 is MNHEY, CDR2 SVGAGI. This CDR3 has 15 residues. CDR3: CASSSRQISGNTIYF. The CDR3 region has the DNA TGTGCCAGCAGCTCAAGACAGATCTCTGGAAACACCATATATTTT.

The sample holds a few counts of this clone. This chain connects TRBV29-1 to TRBJ2-7, with a weak D call TRBD2 (5 bases). Germline values: CDR1 SQVTM, CDR2 ANQGSEA. This CDR3 is built from 12 residues. With 7 bases removed from V and 0 bases from J, the gap between germline ends came to 10 bases. In nucleotides, the CDR3 is TGCAGCGCGCGAGGGAGCTCCTACGAGCAGTACTTC. Amino acids: CSARGSSYEQYF.

Turning to this clone: This specimen includes other DNA sequences encoding the same CDR3. The gene calls are TRBV12-5 and TRBJ2-3; no reliable D call. CDR1 LGHNT and CDR2 FRNRAP come from the germline V gene. This CDR3 spans 13 amino acids. Trimming removed 2 bases at V and 4 bases at J, with 7 bases between. The CDR3 loop reads CASGLIGADTQYF. In nucleotides, the CDR3 is TGTGCTAGTGGTTTGATAGGTGCAGATACGCAGTATTTT.

The chain uses TRBV2 and TRBJ2-3, with D possibly matching TRBD1 (5 bases). CDR1 and CDR2 from the germline V gene are SNHLY and FYNNEI. The germline V and J ends were trimmed by 4 bases and 4 bases, with 9 bases remaining between them. This CDR3 spans 13 amino acids. The CDR3 bases are TGTGCCAGCAGTGTGGTGGGGCCAGATACGCAGTATTTT. The encoded protein is CASSVVGPDTQYF. Complete variable domain (other parts from reference TRBV2 and TRBJ2-3): EPEVTQTPSHQVTQMGQEVILRCVPISNHLYFYWYRQILGQKVEFLVSFYNNEISEKSEIFDDQFSVERPDGSNFTLKIRSTKLEDSAMYFCASSVVGPDTQYFGPGTRLTVL.

On this clone: The sample has other DNA sequences that encode this CDR3 too. This chain links TRBV28 with TRBJ2-7; D call uncertain. CDR3 size: 11 residues. Trimming left V 6 bases short and J 2 bases short, with 5 bases between. Germline CDR1 and CDR2: MDHEN and SYDVKM. The CDR3 nucleotides are TGTGCCAGCAGGAGGACCTACGAGCAGTACTTC. Its translation is CASRRTYEQYF.

The chain has TRBV6-1 and TRBJ2-7; 8 bases fit TRBD2. V was pared by 2 bases and J by 5 bases, with 14 bases of the junction left unmatched. The CDR3 spans 17 residues. Germline CDR1 and CDR2: MNHNS and SASEGT. The CDR3 reads CASSERDLPQAGDEQYF. The CDR3 nucleotides read TGTGCCAGCAGTGAACGGGACTTGCCCCAAGCGGGAGACGAGCAGTACTTC.

V usage is TRBV5-1 and J usage is TRBJ2-3, with D possibly being TRBD1 (6 bases). Trimming removed 0 bases from V and 2 bases from J, with 13 bases in between. This CDR3 is 16 amino acids long. Germline V gives CDR1 SGHRS, CDR2 YFSETQ. CDR3 nucleotide sequence: TGCGCCAGCAGCTTGGCAATGGGACACCCCACAGATACGCAGTATTTT. Translating gives CASSLAMGHPTDTQYF.

The chain uses TRBV5-1 and TRBJ1-2; tentatively, D is TRBD1 (5 bases). The V end lost 4 bases, the J end lost 2 bases, and 15 bases lay between the germline ends. CDR1 and CDR2 (germline): SGHRS, YFSETQ. The length of the CDR3 is 15 residues. The DNA for the CDR3 is TGCGCCAGCAGCGCTCAGGGAGGGGTGAACTATGGCTACACCTTC. Amino acids: CASSAQGGVNYGYTF.

The chain employs TRBV4-3 and TRBJ1-2; D is ambiguous. CDR1 LGHNA and CDR2 YSLEER come from the germline V gene. V shed 0 bases and J shed 8 bases, with 16 bases lying between them. The CDR3 contains 15 residues. CDR3 sequence reads: CASSQDGGPLAGYTF. The CDR3 nucleotides read TGCGCCAGCAGCCAAGATGGCGGGCCCCTGGCAGGCTACACCTTC.

This clone occurred a few times. The chain joins TRBV5-1 to TRBJ2-7; D perhaps matches TRBD2 (5 bases). The CDR3 is 15 amino acids. Trimming cost V 4 bases and J 5 bases, with 19 bases left between them. Germline CDR1 SGHRS, CDR2 YFSETQ. Here the CDR3 DNA reads TGCGCCAGCAGCCCCCCAACTAGGCCGGGCGACGAGCAGTACTTC. The encoded protein is CASSPPTRPGDEQYF. Full variable domain (outside the CDR3, taken from reference TRBV5-1 and TRBJ2-7): KAGVTQTPRYLIKTRGQQVTLSCSPISGHRSVSWYQQTPGQGLQFLFEYFSETQRNKGNFPGRFSGRQFSNSRSEMNVSTLELGDSALYLCASSPPTRPGDEQYFGPGTRLTVT.

The chain has TRBV11-2 and TRBJ2-3; D unresolved. The CDR3 contains 15 residues. The V gene's germline CDR1 is SGHAT and CDR2 FQNNGV. The V end lost 1 base, the J end lost 1 base, and 9 bases lay between the germline ends. The CDR3 coding sequence is TGTGCCAGCAGCTTAGTGGGCAGCCGCACAGATACGCAGTATTTT. This gives the protein CASSLVGSRTDTQYF.

In its sample, this clone was seen a few times. The chain joins TRBV11-2 to TRBJ1-5; 8 nucleotides align to TRBD1. The germline V gene has CDR1 SGHAT and CDR2 FQNNGV. The junction had 9 bases not matched to a gene; V was cut back by 5 bases and J by 6 bases. The CDR3 sequence is 15 residues long. In nucleotides, the CDR3 is TGTGCCAGCAGCCCAGGGGGCCTAGGGGGTCAGCCCCAGCATTTT. This gives the protein CASSPGGLGGQPQHF.

This chain uses TRBV10-3 with TRBJ2-7; TRBD2 matches at 11 bases. Per germline, CDR1 ENHRY and CDR2 SYGVKD. V was pared by 4 bases and J by 4 bases, with 3 bases of the junction left unmatched. The CDR3 covers 14 residues. CDR3 protein: CAISAGTSGYEQYF. CDR3 in DNA: TGTGCCATCAGTGCCGGGACTAGCGGATACGAGCAGTACTTC.

J is TRBJ2-5 and V is TRBV29-1, with a possible D match to TRBD1 (6 bases). Trimming took off 7 bases at V and 5 bases at J, with 14 bases between the two ends. CDR1 and CDR2 (germline): SQVTM, ANQGSEA. The CDR3 is 12 amino acids. CDR3 in DNA: TGCAGCGGTCAGGGGTACTCGGAGACCCAGTACTTC. Its protein product is CSGQGYSETQYF.

CDR3 nucleotide sequence: TGTGCCAGCAGGCGCGGGGACAGGGGAGAGACCCAGTACTTC. Its translation: CASRRGDRGETQYF. This chain links TRBV28 with TRBJ2-5; 10 bases agree with TRBD1. V shed 6 bases and J 4 bases; nucleotides not matched to a gene: 5. This CDR3 is built from 14 residues. Germline CDR1 is MDHEN and CDR2 is SYDVKM.

V gene TRBV30 combines with J gene TRBJ1-1; 8 bases align to TRBD1. Germline lookup yields CDR1 GTSNPN and CDR2 SVGIG (reference sequence). V dropped 2 bases and J dropped 5; count of bases not matched to a gene: 4. The CDR3 extends over 13 amino acids. CDR3 loop: CAWSFTGGTEAFF. The CDR3 region has the DNA TGTGCCTGGAGTTTCACAGGGGGTACTGAAGCTTTCTTT.

Worth noting for this clone: Given a much more abundant clone one base away, this may be a read error. Other DNA sequences in this specimen translate into the identical CDR3. This chain links TRBV10-3 with TRBJ2-7, with D possibly called TRBD1 or TRBD2 (5 bases each). CDR1 and CDR2 from the germline V gene are ENHRY and SYGVKD. V lost 7 bases, J lost 5 bases, and 24 bases lay in between. CDR3 length: 16 amino acids. The CDR3 coding sequence is TGTGCCATCACCCCCCCGGGGACCCACGAGAGGAACGAGCAGTACTTC. Its protein is CAITPPGTHERNEQYF.

The V and J genes are TRBV7-2 and TRBJ2-1, with D tentatively TRBD2 (5 bases). Germline assignment: CDR1 SGHTA and CDR2 FQGNSA. CDR3 length: 14 residues. The germline V and J ends were trimmed by 7 bases and 5 bases, with 15 bases remaining between them. The CDR3 DNA reads TGTGCCAGCACCCTGTTTGAAGCGGACAATGAGCAGTTCTTC. Translating gives CASTLFEADNEQFF.